These T cell receptor beta chains were read from a single sample in a study of human T cells and chemical hapten exposure. Each CDR3 protein gets one entry after TCRdb re-called the RACE reads with MiXCR. The sample consists of tens of thousands of distinct CDR3 sequences, approximately 11% of them appearing once. The material was whole blood, obtained in connection with sensitization to the hapten diphenylcyclopropenone (DPC). These receptor sequences come from a man aged 35 to 55 with alopecia areata. Some clones in this sample may be carry-over from other donors' samples. The CDR3 runs from the conserved cysteine through the conserved F or W. A D gene is named only where the DNA matches it firmly. Size values are once, few and many counts, or a class for expanded clones, and some rows have none.

many | TRBJ1-1 | TRBD1 | TRBV7-9 | CASSLRPTGPLTEAFF | TGTGCCAGCAGCTTACGGCCGACAGGGCCCCTTACTGAAGCTTTCTTT
. | TRBJ2-1 | TRBD2 | TRBV7-2 | CASRPGLAGVGEGFF | TGTGCCAGCAGACCGGGACTAGCGGGAGTTGGGGAAGGGTTCTTC
few | TRBJ2-6 | . | TRBV6-1 | CASSEAGWSPGANVLTF | TGTGCCAGCAGTGAAGCCGGGTGGAGCCCCGGGGCCAACGTCCTGACTTTC
. | TRBJ2-2 | . | TRBV12-3/TRBV12-4 | CASSFAGSSTGELFF | TGTGCCAGCAGTTTCGCTGGTTCTAGCACCGGGGAGCTGTTTTTT
. | TRBJ1-5 | . | TRBV12-3/TRBV12-4 | CASSLQGVGNQHQHF | TGTGCCAGCAGCCTACAGGGAGTTGGCAATCAGCACCAGCATTTT
. | TRBJ2-7 | TRBD2 | TRBV5-1 | CASSLAGLADLEQYF | TGCGCCAGCAGCTTGGCCGGACTAGCGGACCTCGAGCAGTACTTC
many | TRBJ1-5 | . | TRBV6-2/TRBV6-3 | CASSYSEVQQPQHF | TGTGCCAGCAGTTACTCGGAGGTACAACAGCCCCAGCATTTT
many | TRBJ2-1 | TRBD1 | TRBV5-1 | CASSLRTLQGDEQFF | TGCGCCAGCAGCTTGCGAACTTTACAGGGGGATGAGCAGTTCTTC
. | TRBJ2-5 | . | TRBV27 | CASSLLDGETQYF | TGTGCCAGCAGTTTGCTAGATGGAGAGACCCAGTACTTC
. | TRBJ2-6 | . | TRBV4-2 | CASSQDSAAGANVLTF | TGTGCCAGCAGCCAAGATAGCGCCGCTGGGGCCAACGTCCTGACTTTC
few | TRBJ2-3 | . | TRBV5-4 | CASRGSPSPDTQYF | TGTGCCAGCAGGGGGTCCCCTTCGCCAGATACGCAGTATTTT
many | TRBJ1-2 | TRBD1 | TRBV7-2 | CASSPEQGASYGYTF | TGTGCCAGCAGCCCGGAACAGGGGGCGTCCTATGGCTACACCTTC
many | TRBJ1-6 | TRBD1 | TRBV4-1 | CASSPGTGNLGSPLHF | TGCGCCAGCAGCCCAGGGACAGGGAATCTCGGATCACCCCTCCACTTT
. | TRBJ2-3 | TRBD2 | TRBV20-1 | CSATSGRALRTDTQYF | TGCAGTGCTACTAGCGGGAGGGCCTTGAGGACAGATACGCAGTATTTT
. | TRBJ2-2 | TRBD2 | TRBV7-2 | CASTITSGVTGELFF | TGTGCCAGCACCATAACTAGCGGGGTGACCGGGGAGCTGTTTTTT
. | TRBJ2-1 | TRBD2 | TRBV29-1 | CSVEVNRWSGTPDNEQFF | TGCAGCGTTGAAGTTAATCGATGGAGCGGGACCCCTGACAATGAGCAGTTCTTC
. | TRBJ2-1 | . | TRBV24-1 | CATSDANEQFF | TGTGCCACCAGTGATGCCAATGAGCAGTTCTTC
. | TRBJ2-3 | . | TRBV7-2 | CASSLGLGGGSSTDTQYF | TGTGCCAGCAGCTTAGGCCTAGGGGGCGGGAGTAGCACAGATACGCAGTATTTT
many | TRBJ2-1 | TRBD2 | TRBV7-2 | CASSFSGSVNNEQFF | TGTGCCAGCAGCTTTAGCGGGAGTGTCAACAATGAGCAGTTCTTC
many | TRBJ1-2 | TRBD1 | TRBV3-1 | CASRGNDRGDYGYTF | TGTGCCAGCAGGGGGAATGACAGGGGGGACTATGGCTACACCTTC
many | TRBJ1-6 | TRBD1 | TRBV6-5 | CASSYSSLTGGPHNSPLHF | TGTGCCAGCAGTTACTCGAGTCTTACAGGGGGCCCTCATAATTCACCCCTCCACTTT
. | TRBJ2-1 | TRBD1 | TRBV19 | CASSMGRDREQFF | TGTGCCAGTAGTATGGGCCGGGACAGGGAGCAGTTCTTC
. | TRBJ2-4 | TRBD2 | TRBV29-1 | CSVERRGRSKNIQYF | TGCAGCGTTGAAAGACGCGGGAGATCCAAAAACATTCAGTACTTC
many | TRBJ1-5 | TRBD1 | TRBV6-5 | CASSSWDRNQPQHF | TGTGCCAGCAGTAGCTGGGACAGGAATCAGCCCCAGCATTTT
few | TRBJ2-5 | TRBD2 | TRBV6-6 | CASTLAGYQETQYF | TGTGCCAGCACTTTAGCGGGGTATCAAGAGACCCAGTACTTC
. | TRBJ2-5 | TRBD1 | TRBV5-1 | CASSFGTGKETQYF | TGCGCCAGCAGCTTTGGGACAGGGAAAGAGACCCAGTACTTC
many | TRBJ2-5 | TRBD1 | TRBV4-1 | CASSQDPRDRGEAIETQYF | TGCGCCAGCAGCCAAGATCCCCGGGACAGGGGTGAAGCGATTGAGACCCAGTACTTC
. | TRBJ2-3 | TRBD2 | TRBV7-9 | CASSLGGNTDTQYF | TGTGCCAGCAGCTTGGGAGGGAACACAGATACGCAGTATTTT
once | TRBJ2-5 | TRBD2 | TRBV25-1 | CASSDGVSGNQETQYF | TGTGCCAGCAGTGACGGGGTTAGCGGGAATCAAGAGACCCAGTACTTC
few | TRBJ1-5 | . | TRBV4-3 | CASSQDQGGIAQPQHF | TGCGCCAGCAGCCAAGATCAAGGGGGGATTGCTCAGCCCCAGCATTTT
few | TRBJ2-2 | . | TRBV19 | CASSPHLGELFF | TGTGCCAGTAGTCCTCACCTCGGGGAGCTGTTTTTT
few | TRBJ1-1 | . | TRBV29-1 | CSVTGLPGTEAFF | TGCAGCGTCACGGGATTACCGGGGACTGAAGCTTTCTTT
. | TRBJ2-7 | . | TRBV6-2/TRBV6-3 | CASSVPAYGQYF | TGTGCCAGCAGTGTGCCAGCCTATGGGCAGTACTTC
many | TRBJ2-7 | TRBD2 | TRBV6-2/TRBV6-3 | CASRAGGTYEQYF | TGTGCCAGCAGAGCGGGAGGAACCTACGAGCAGTACTTC
many | TRBJ1-6 | TRBD1 | TRBV29-1 | CSVRTGLFRNSPLHF | TGCAGCGTCCGGACAGGGTTGTTCAGAAATTCACCCCTCCACTTT
. | TRBJ2-3 | . | TRBV7-9 | CASSLGSGSTDTQYF | TGTGCCAGCAGCTTAGGTAGCGGAAGCACAGATACGCAGTATTTT
many | TRBJ1-5 | TRBD1 | TRBV20-1 | CSAGTGDSNQPQHF | TGCAGTGCCGGGACAGGGGACAGCAATCAGCCCCAGCATTTT
few | TRBJ2-2 | . | TRBV9 | CASSGVKHTGELFF | TGTGCCAGCAGCGGTGTCAAACACACCGGGGAGCTGTTTTTT
. | TRBJ2-3 | . | TRBV7-2 | CASAVGFDTDTQYF | TGTGCCAGCGCTGTCGGGTTCGACACAGATACGCAGTATTTT
. | TRBJ2-1 | TRBD2 | TRBV29-1 | CSVGSPSGGYNEQFF | TGCAGCGTTGGGTCACCTAGCGGGGGGTACAATGAGCAGTTCTTC
few | TRBJ1-3 | . | TRBV29-1 | CSVAGQEGNTIYF | TGCAGCGTTGCCGGGCAAGAGGGAAACACCATATATTTT